Presented here are 28 T cell receptor beta chains from one specimen sequenced in a study of blood T cell repertoires in COVID-19. Produced via immunoSEQ multiplex PCR; TCRdb's table is partial and in-frame only. The table includes about 67,000 clones, approximately 90% detected once. The sample was peripheral blood. These receptors all come from a woman aged 80 or older with acute or convalescent COVID-19.

This clone is a singleton in its sample. The genes are TRBV6-5 and TRBJ2-7; 9 nucleotides line up with TRBD1. Trimming cost V 5 bases and J 5 bases; bases outside gene matches: 7. Germline V gene sequence: CDR1 MNHEY, CDR2 SVGAGI. CDR3 length: 14 residues. The CDR3 sequence: CASSLRTGANEQYF. Written as DNA, the CDR3 is TGTGCCAGCAGTCTGCGGACAGGGGCTAACGAGCAGTACTTC.

The chain recombines TRBV28 with TRBJ1-1; 7 nucleotides align to TRBD1. This CDR3 has 14 amino acids. V gave up 6 bases and J gave up 5 bases; unmatched junction bases: 9. Germline CDR1 is MDHEN and CDR2 is SYDVKM. CDR3 protein: CASREQGRKTEAFF. CDR3 bases: TGTGCCAGCAGGGAACAGGGGAGGAAAACTGAAGCTTTCTTT.

The V gene is TRBV15, the J gene TRBJ2-7, with TRBD1 matching over 9 bases. Germline V gene lookup returns CDR1 LNHNV and CDR2 YYDKDF (reference sequence). The ends lost 3 bases at V and 2 bases at J; junction bases unmatched: 5. The CDR3 extends over 15 amino acids. The CDR3 nucleotides are TGTGCCACCAGCAGTGGACAGGGGAATGCCTACGAGCAGTACTTC. This translates into CATSSGQGNAYEQYF.

The V and J genes are TRBV5-1 and TRBJ2-5, with D possibly being TRBD2 (6 bases). This CDR3 spans 15 amino acids. The ends were cut back, 5 bases at V and 5 bases at J, with 19 bases in the middle. CDR1 and CDR2 from the germline V gene are SGHRS and YFSETQ. As DNA, the CDR3 is TGCGCCAGCAGGCAGCGGGCAGGGCGGTGGGAGACCCAGTACTTC. Amino acid sequence: CASRQRAGRWETQYF.

This rearrangement joins TRBV28 to TRBJ1-2; 8 nucleotides line up with TRBD1. The CDR3 length is 14 residues. The germline CDR1 and CDR2 sequences are MDHEN and SYDVKM. V shed 3 bases, J shed 4 bases, and the junction held 4 bases outside the gene matches. The CDR3 coding sequence is TGTGCCAGCAGTTTCGGACAGGGAGGCTATGGCTACACCTTC. This sequence encodes CASSFGQGGYGYTF.

The V call is TRBV18, the J call TRBJ1-1; 7 bases align to TRBD1. This CDR3 contains 16 residues. CDR1 and CDR2 (germline): KGHSH, LQKENI. Trimming at V came to 3 bases and at J to 2 bases, leaving 9 bases not matched to a gene. In DNA form, the CDR3 reads TGTGCCAGCTCACCTAGGCGGGACAGAGAAAACACTGAAGCTTTCTTT. This gives the protein CASSPRRDRENTEAFF.

DNA for the CDR3: TGCGCCAGCAGCCAAGCGCCGGGGGACGAGAATGGCTACACCTTC. Translating it yields CASSQAPGDENGYTF. This chain links TRBV4-1 with TRBJ1-2, with D possibly being TRBD1 (5 bases). This CDR3 is built from 15 residues. The germline V and J ends were trimmed by 1 base and 6 bases, with 15 bases remaining between them. Looked up from germline, CDR1 is MGHRA and CDR2 is YSYEKL.

The V and J genes are TRBV19 and TRBJ2-3, with a possible D match to TRBD2 (5 bases). Trimming took off 4 bases at V and 0 bases at J, with 14 bases between the two ends. Germline V gene data show CDR1 as LNHDA and CDR2 as SQIVND (reference sequence). The CDR3 has 16 residues. CDR3 protein: CASSNPGSPSTDTQYF. Here the CDR3 DNA reads TGTGCCAGTAGTAATCCGGGATCTCCTAGCACAGATACGCAGTATTTT.

The chain carries TRBV5-1 and TRBJ2-1; 7 positions agree with TRBD2. CDR3 size: 23 residues. V lost 4 bases to trimming and J lost 5 bases; unmatched junction nucleotides: 33. The germline V gene encodes CDR1 SGHRS and CDR2 YFSETQ. The CDR3 nucleotides are TGCGCCAGCAGCCCGAGGATGACGGGAGCTCCCAAGTGGGAGCGGGATGGACACAATGAGCAGTTCTTC. It codes for CASSPRMTGAPKWERDGHNEQFF.

The rearrangement joins TRBV6-5 to TRBJ1-1; the match to TRBD1 covers 7 bases. V was clipped by 3 bases and J by 7 bases; unmatched bases: 5. The CDR3 runs 13 residues. Germline V gene sequence: CDR1 MNHEY, CDR2 SVGAGI. The CDR3 sequence: CASSYVRDSEAFF. The CDR3 DNA reads as TGTGCCAGCAGTTATGTTAGGGACAGTGAAGCTTTCTTT.

This chain uses TRBV4-2 with TRBJ2-1, with 9 bases that match TRBD2. V lost 0 bases, J lost 6 bases, and 6 bases stayed unmatched. This CDR3 comprises 16 residues. Germline V gives CDR1 LGHNA, CDR2 YNFKEQ. This CDR3 reads CASSQDRSGGLNEQFF. Here the CDR3 DNA reads TGTGCCAGCAGCCAAGATAGAAGCGGGGGGCTCAATGAGCAGTTCTTC.

The chain combines TRBV21-1 with TRBJ2-1; TRBD1, as called in the table, went unchecked against the DNA. TRBV21-1 is a known pseudogene. The CDR3 spans 15 residues. The CDR3 coding sequence is TGTGCCAGCAGCTCCCCCCCGGACAGGGTCAATGAGCAGTTCTTC. The encoded protein is CASSSPPDRVNEQFF.

The V and J genes are TRBV7-2 and TRBJ1-1; D is undetermined. This CDR3 comprises 15 residues. V was pared by 0 bases and J by 0 bases, with 8 bases between. The V gene's germline CDR1 is SGHTA and CDR2 FQGNSA. The CDR3 DNA follows: TGTGCCAGCAGCTTAGCGGTAGCCATGAACACTGAAGCTTTCTTT. Protein product: CASSLAVAMNTEAFF.

This clone was seen a handful of times. V and J are TRBV3-1 (or the pseudogene TRBV3-2) and TRBJ1-6, with a weak D call TRBD1 (5 bases). V was trimmed by 1 base and J by 8 bases, leaving 12 bases between them. The germline CDR1 and CDR2 sequences are LGHDT and YNNKEL (reference sequence). The CDR3 extends over 15 amino acids. The CDR3 protein is CASSQALGRDSPLHF. The CDR3 DNA is TGTGCCAGCAGCCAAGCCTTGGGGCGTGATTCACCCCTCCACTTT.

The V call is TRBV15, the J call TRBJ2-7; TRBD2 agrees at 7 bases. The CDR3 covers 13 residues. Trimming cost V 0 bases and J 4 bases; bases outside gene matches: 0. The germline V gene has CDR1 LNHNV and CDR2 YYDKDF (reference sequence). The CDR3 DNA follows: TGTGCCACCAGCAGAGAGGGAGGGTACGAGCAGTACTTC. Translated, it gives CATSREGGYEQYF.

This chain uses TRBV18 with TRBJ2-7, with a possible D match to TRBD2 (6 bases). CDR1 is KGHSH and CDR2 is LQKENI in the germline V gene. V gave up 1 base and J gave up 3 bases, with 16 bases separating them. The length of the CDR3 is 16 residues. The CDR3 sequence: CASSPQQRVGVYEQYF. The CDR3 DNA reads as TGTGCCAGCTCACCACAGCAGCGGGTGGGGGTCTACGAGCAGTACTTC.

This clone was counted once. This rearrangement joins TRBV6-6 to TRBJ2-1; tentatively, D is TRBD2 (6 bases). The CDR3 has 14 amino acids. The V gene's germline CDR1 is MNHNY and CDR2 SVGAGI (reference sequence). Trimming shortened V by 0 bases and J by 5 bases, and 8 bases separated the two germline ends. The CDR3 region has the DNA TGTGCCAGCAGTTACTCGGGGGGTCACAATGAGCAGTTCTTC. Protein: CASSYSGGHNEQFF.

The gene calls are TRBV28 and TRBJ1-1; tentatively, D is TRBD1 (5 bases). This CDR3 spans 14 amino acids. Germline V gene sequence: CDR1 MDHEN, CDR2 SYDVKM. V lost 6 bases to trimming and J lost 5 bases, with 16 bases between them. This CDR3 is CASSRKGSRTEAFF. CDR3 DNA sequence: TGTGCCAGCAGCCGAAAGGGGTCGCGGACTGAAGCTTTCTTT.

The J gene is TRBJ1-6, the V gene TRBV5-6; 10 positions agree with TRBD1. The CDR3 spans 16 residues. Germline CDR1 is SGHDT and CDR2 is YYEEEE. The V and J ends lost 2 bases and 6 bases, in that order; junction bases with no gene match: 5. CDR3 bases: TGTGCCAGCAGCTTAGGGACAGGGGCGCCTAATTCACCCCTCCACTTT. It encodes CASSLGTGAPNSPLHF.

A single count supports this clone. The chain uses TRBV19 and TRBJ2-4, with 9 bases fitting TRBD1. The CDR3 runs 15 residues. The junction had 7 bases not matched to a gene; V was cut back by 5 bases and J by 5 bases. Germline assignment: CDR1 LNHDA and CDR2 SQIVND (reference sequence). The chain's CDR3 is CASSGGGQGENIQYF. CDR3 in DNA: TGTGCCAGTAGTGGGGGGGGACAGGGAGAAAACATTCAGTACTTC.

CDR3 DNA sequence: TGCAGCGTTCGGAGCGATCTAGCCAAAAACATTCAGTACTTC. Translated, it gives CSVRSDLAKNIQYF. This chain uses TRBV29-1 with TRBJ2-4; D remains unclear. Trimming pared 5 bases from V and 0 bases from J, leaving 11 bases between. Germline V CDR1 and CDR2: SQVTM, ANQGSEA. The CDR3 runs 14 residues.

CDR3 coding DNA: TGTGCCAGCAGCTTATTTGGCCGGAACACTGAAGCTTTCTTT. Amino acid sequence: CASSLFGRNTEAFF. The chain combines TRBV11-2 with TRBJ1-1, with D unresolved. The V gene lost 2 bases and the J gene lost 1 base, with 8 bases spanning the gap. Per the germline V gene, CDR1 is SGHAT and CDR2 is FQNNGV. This CDR3 has 14 amino acids.

The chain uses TRBV3-1 (or the pseudogene TRBV3-2) and TRBJ2-5; D may be TRBD1 (6 bases). Per germline, CDR1 LGHDT and CDR2 YNNKEL (reference sequence). V shed 2 bases and J shed 2 bases, with 12 bases lying between them. This CDR3 contains 15 residues. The CDR3 DNA sequence: TGTGCCAGCAGCCAACTTTTTGGACAGCAAGAGACCCAGTACTTC. Its protein is CASSQLFGQQETQYF.

The rearrangement links TRBV4-1 to TRBJ1-6; TRBD1 might be the D (5 bases). Germline loops: CDR1 MGHRA, CDR2 YSYEKL. Trimming took 0 bases from V and 7 from J, leaving 7 bases between them. The CDR3 is 14 residues long. The CDR3 is CASSQEGGNSPLHF. The CDR3 nucleotides are TGCGCCAGCAGCCAAGAGGGGGGGAATTCACCCCTCCACTTT.

The chain combines TRBV7-2 with TRBJ2-3; 9 bases are a match to TRBD1. J gave up 2 bases and V 5 bases, and 5 bases lay outside the gene matches. The germline CDR1 and CDR2 sequences are SGHTA and FQGNSA. The CDR3 length is 15 residues. The CDR3 region is CASSRDRDYTDTQYF. The CDR3 coding sequence is TGTGCCAGCAGCAGGGACAGGGATTACACAGATACGCAGTATTTT.

This clone was observed a single time. The chain employs TRBV7-8 and TRBJ2-5; TRBD1 aligns across 9 bases. CDR3 length: 17 residues. J gave up 7 bases and V 5 bases, and 17 bases lay outside the gene matches. Germline-derived CDR1 and CDR2 are SGHVS and FQNEAQ. CDR3 sequence: CASSDKRRTGATGTQYF. The CDR3 DNA is TGTGCCAGCAGCGACAAGAGACGGACAGGGGCCACAGGGACCCAGTACTTC.

This sequence joins TRBV19 and TRBJ2-5, with a possible D match to TRBD2 (6 bases). The germline V and J ends were trimmed by 1 base and 1 base, with 16 bases remaining between them. Germline lookup yields CDR1 LNHDA and CDR2 SQIVND (reference sequence). The CDR3 consists of 17 residues. CDR3 nucleotide sequence: TGTGCCAGTAGTATAGTGGGGGTCGGGAGATCCCAAGAGACCCAGTACTTC. Translation gives CASSIVGVGRSQETQYF. The full variable domain, its missing parts supplied by reference TRBV19 and TRBJ2-5, is DGGITQSPKYLFRKEGQNVTLSCEQNLNHDAMYWYRQDPGQGLRLIYYSQIVNDFQKGDIAEGYSVSREKKESFPLTVTSAQKNPTAFYLCASSIVGVGRSQETQYFGPGTRLLVL.

This chain uses TRBV4-2 with TRBJ1-4; maybe TRBD1 (6 bases). The length of the CDR3 is 13 residues. CDR1 LGHNA and CDR2 YNFKEQ come from the germline V gene. V dropped 6 bases and J dropped 5 bases, with 10 bases sitting between them. CDR3 sequence reads: CASSKQGNEKLFF. CDR3 nucleotides: TGTGCCAGCAGTAAACAGGGAAATGAAAAACTGTTTTTT.